The T cell receptor (beta chain) described here comes from a study of blood T cell repertoires in COVID-19. Study information: PBMCs, B-cell-depleted T cells, or T cells were the source of the cDNA or gDNA that made up the material.

The CDR3 length is 12 residues. Trimming cost V 3 bases and J 10 bases; bases outside gene matches: 1. CDR1 is LGHNA and CDR2 is YSLEER in the germline V gene. Using immunoSEQ multiplex PCR, the repertoire was profiled, and TCRdb retains in-frame clones only, with some absent. The repertoire has 110,000 or so clones, around nine tenths of them found once; the top ten carry more than 7%. With respect to this clone: Other DNA sequences from this sample encode an identical CDR3 as well.

J is TRBJ2-1 and V is TRBV4-3; TRBD1 matches at 9 bases. This clonotype was sampled from a woman in her sixties or seventies who had recovered from COVID-19. The specimen sequenced was peripheral blood. CDR3 nucleotide sequence: TGCGCCAGCAGCCACGACAGGGGGGAGCAGTTCTTC. Translation gives CASSHDRGEQFF.